Presented here are 32 T cell receptor beta chains from one specimen sequenced in a study of control samples from healthy donors and cancer patients. The method was immunoSEQ multiplex PCR; TCRdb's version includes in-frame clones alone and lacks a portion of them. The data show roughly 170,000 clones, under 95% seen once. The source material was blood. The receptor source for this set is a woman aged 18-30 years in good health.

V is TRBV3-1 (or the pseudogene TRBV3-2) and J is TRBJ1-4, with D perhaps matching TRBD1 (6 bases). Per germline, CDR1 LGHDT and CDR2 YNNKEL (reference sequence). Between the trimmed V and J ends, which lost 1 base and 10 bases, there was a span of 19 bases. The CDR3 extends over 16 amino acids. This CDR3 reads CASSQAGQSAGGKLFF. In nucleotides, the CDR3 is TGTGCCAGCAGCCAAGCCGGACAGTCGGCAGGAGGAAAACTGTTTTTT.

The J gene is TRBJ1-2, the V gene TRBV7-9; no clear D gene. V shed 3 bases and J shed 4 bases, with 15 bases lying between them. CDR1 and CDR2 (germline): SEHNR, FQNEAQ (reference sequence). The CDR3 has 15 amino acids. In nucleotides, the CDR3 is TGTGCCAGCAGCTTTAGGGATGGACGGTTCTATGGCTACACCTTC. Residues: CASSFRDGRFYGYTF.

The CDR3, as DNA: TGTGCCAGCAGCTTGGGGCAGGGACGCTCCTACGAGCAGTACTTC. This encodes CASSLGQGRSYEQYF. The chain uses TRBV5-6 and TRBJ2-7, with D perhaps matching TRBD1 or TRBD2 (5 bases each). The V end lost 0 bases, the J end lost 0 bases, and 10 bases lay between the germline ends. The germline gives CDR1 SGHDT, CDR2 YYEEEE. This CDR3 contains 15 residues.

The J gene is TRBJ1-1, the V gene TRBV18, with 8 bases lining up with TRBD1. This CDR3 is 15 amino acids long. V lost 6 bases and J lost 5; bases outside the gene matches: 11. From germline, CDR1 is KGHSH and CDR2 LQKENI. The CDR3 nucleotides read TGTGCCAGCTCGAGACAGGGGCCCCCGGGGACTGAAGCTTTCTTT. The encoded protein is CASSRQGPPGTEAFF.

The rearrangement uses TRBV28 and TRBJ2-2; D is perhaps TRBD2 (6 bases). The length of the CDR3 is 14 residues. V dropped 3 bases and J dropped 6 bases, with 11 bases sitting between them. Germline V CDR1 and CDR2: MDHEN, SYDVKM. In DNA, the CDR3 is TGTGCCAGCAGTTTTGGGGGGAGGCCCGGGGAGCTGTTTTTT. Encoded protein: CASSFGGRPGELFF.

This chain connects TRBV11-2 to TRBJ2-5; TRBD2 matches at 13 bases. The V gene end was trimmed by 1 base and the J gene end by 0 bases; junction bases not matched to a gene: 5. CDR3 length: 18 amino acids. Germline CDR1 reads SGHAT; CDR2 reads FQNNGV. The CDR3 nucleotides read TGTGCCAGCAGCTTAGCACTAGCGGGGGGGCCCCACCAAGAGACCCAGTACTTC. Translated: CASSLALAGGPHQETQYF.

The chain joins TRBV6-2 or TRBV6-3 to TRBJ1-2; 7 nucleotides match TRBD1. This CDR3 region has 13 residues. The V gene's germline CDR1 is MNHEY and CDR2 SVGEGT. The V and J ends lost 5 bases and 5 bases, in that order; junction bases with no gene match: 5. The CDR3, as DNA: TGTGCCAGCAGTGATGGGACAGTTTATGGCTACACCTTC. Translation: CASSDGTVYGYTF.

The chain joins TRBV3-1 (or the pseudogene TRBV3-2) to TRBJ2-7; D ambiguous. The V and J ends lost 0 bases and 2 bases respectively, with 5 bases between them. Germline lookup yields CDR1 LGHDT and CDR2 YNNKEL (reference sequence). The CDR3 has 13 amino acids. DNA of the CDR3: TGTGCCAGCAGCCAAGAAGTCCCCTACGAGCAGTACTTC. Translation: CASSQEVPYEQYF.

The chain carries TRBV5-1 and TRBJ1-2; TRBD1 matches 8 bases. This CDR3 is 14 amino acids long. Germline CDR1 and CDR2: SGHRS and YFSETQ. Germline trimming cut 0 bases from V and 4 bases from J; bases unmatched to any gene: 2. The CDR3 DNA sequence: TGCGCCAGCAGCTTGGACAGGGGGGCCTATGGCTACACCTTC. Translation: CASSLDRGAYGYTF.

This rearrangement joins TRBV7-6 to TRBJ2-7, with TRBD2 matching over 10 bases. J was trimmed by 7 bases and V by 1 base; bases with no gene match: 10. CDR3 length: 16 amino acids. CDR1 and CDR2 (germline): SGHVS, FNYEAQ. CDR3 in amino acids: CASSLGLEREGGEQYF. DNA for the CDR3: TGTGCCAGCAGCTTAGGTCTAGAGCGGGAGGGCGGTGAGCAGTACTTC. Looking up the rest from reference TRBV7-6 and TRBJ2-7 gives the full variable domain: GAGVSQSPRYKVTKRGQDVALRCDPISGHVSLYWYRQALGQGPEFLTYFNYEAQQDKSGLPNDRFSAERPEGSISTLTIQRTEQRDSAMYRCASSLGLEREGGEQYFGPGTRLTVT.

This clone was counted once. The CDR3 loop reads CASSYGGEGSPLHF. For the CDR3, the DNA is TGTGCCAGCAGTTACGGGGGCGAAGGTTCACCCCTCCACTTT. The chain uses TRBV6-5 and TRBJ1-6; the D gene is possibly TRBD1 (6 bases). CDR1 and CDR2 (germline): MNHEY, SVGAGI. CDR3 length equals 14 residues. Trimming took off 2 bases at V and 9 bases at J, with 11 bases between the two ends.

The V call is TRBV19, the J call TRBJ1-2, with a possible D match to TRBD1 (6 bases). The CDR3 contains 14 residues. Trimming cost V 4 bases and J 1 base, with 10 bases left between them. From germline, CDR1 is LNHDA and CDR2 SQIVND (reference sequence). CDR3 region: CASSRGGINYGYTF. The CDR3 DNA reads as TGTGCCAGTAGTAGGGGGGGCATTAACTATGGCTACACCTTC.

V usage is TRBV19 and J usage is TRBJ1-3, with D uncertain. Looked up from germline, CDR1 is LNHDA and CDR2 is SQIVND (reference sequence). Between the trimmed V and J ends, which lost 6 bases and 4 bases, there was a span of 13 bases. CDR3 length equals 14 residues. CDR3 nucleotides: TGTGCCAGTAGCACCCCCGGAGAAGGAAACACCATATATTTT. Translating gives CASSTPGEGNTIYF. The full variable domain, rest sourced from reference TRBV19 and TRBJ1-3, is DGGITQSPKYLFRKEGQNVTLSCEQNLNHDAMYWYRQDPGQGLRLIYYSQIVNDFQKGDIAEGYSVSREKKESFPLTVTSAQKNPTAFYLCASSTPGEGNTIYFGEGSWLTVV.

The chain employs TRBV28 and TRBJ2-3; 8 bases agree with TRBD2. V was pared by 5 bases and J by 2 bases, with 12 bases of the junction left unmatched. The CDR3 has 17 residues. CDR1 MDHEN and CDR2 SYDVKM come from the germline V gene. This CDR3 reads CASSMLRRGGLTDTQYF. The DNA for the CDR3 is TGTGCCAGCAGTATGCTCCGACGGGGGGGACTCACAGATACGCAGTATTTT.

The chain combines TRBV27 with TRBJ2-1; D is undetermined. The CDR3 consists of 13 residues. Trimming shortened V by 0 bases and J by 8 bases, and 8 bases separated the two germline ends. Looked up from germline, CDR1 is MNHEY and CDR2 is SMNVEV (reference sequence). CDR3 in DNA: TGTGCCAGCAGTTTATCGAGAGAGGATGAGCAGTTCTTC. This codes for CASSLSREDEQFF.

This clone was found a few times. The chain links TRBV27 to TRBJ2-7; possible D gene TRBD2, 6 bases. Per the germline V gene, CDR1 is MNHEY and CDR2 is SMNVEV (reference sequence). Trimming pared 3 bases from V and 5 bases from J, leaving 14 bases between. This CDR3 is built from 14 residues. The CDR3 spells CASSFSTGVDEQYF. For the CDR3, the DNA is TGTGCCAGCAGTTTCTCCACGGGAGTAGACGAGCAGTACTTC.

This sequence joins TRBV7-2 and TRBJ1-1, with 7 bases that match TRBD1. This CDR3 contains 16 residues. Trimming cost V 0 bases and J 1 base; bases outside gene matches: 5. In germline, CDR1 is SGHTA, CDR2 FQGNSA. CDR3 in amino acids: CASSLAYSGGNTEAFF. The CDR3 coding sequence is TGTGCCAGCAGCTTAGCGTACTCAGGGGGGAACACTGAAGCTTTCTTT. Using reference TRBV7-2 and TRBJ1-1 for the parts outside the CDR3, the full variable domain is GAGVSQSPSNKVTEKGKDVELRCDPISGHTALYWYRQSLGQGLEFLIYFQGNSAPDKSGLPSDRFSAERTGGSVSTLTIQRTQQEDSAVYLCASSLAYSGGNTEAFFGQGTRLTVV.

V usage is TRBV5-6 and J usage is TRBJ1-1; no definite D call. The CDR3 has 12 residues. Between the trimmed V and J ends, which lost 0 bases and 8 bases, there was a span of 8 bases. Germline values: CDR1 SGHDT, CDR2 YYEEEE. The CDR3 loop reads CASSLAELEAFF. CDR3 bases: TGTGCCAGCAGCTTGGCAGAGCTCGAAGCTTTCTTT.

The genes are TRBV5-4 and TRBJ1-2; a possible D gene is TRBD1 (5 bases). This CDR3 has 14 amino acids. Germline V gene sequence: CDR1 SGHNT, CDR2 YYREEE (reference sequence). Trimming removed 4 bases from V and 3 bases from J, with 13 bases in between. CDR3 residues: CASSTLRGDYGYTF. The DNA of the CDR3 is TGTGCCAGCAGCACCCTGAGGGGAGACTATGGCTACACCTTC.

The rearrangement uses TRBV20-1 and TRBJ1-5; D gene uncertain. V was cut by 3 bases and J by 1 base, with 7 bases left in between. This CDR3 region has 13 residues. Germline V CDR1 and CDR2: DFQATT, SNEGSKA (reference sequence). CDR3 protein: CSASGMSNQPQHF. CDR3 DNA sequence: TGCAGTGCTAGTGGTATGAGCAATCAGCCCCAGCATTTT.

DNA for the CDR3: TGTGCCAGCAGCCAGTCTACGCTCCCTAACTATGGCTACACCTTC. It encodes CASSQSTLPNYGYTF. The chain is built from TRBV3-1 (or the pseudogene TRBV3-2) and TRBJ1-2; D uncertain. The V end was cut by 3 bases, the J end by 0 bases, with 11 bases between. This CDR3 is built from 15 residues. Germline-derived CDR1 and CDR2 are LGHDT and YNNKEL (reference sequence).

The chain uses TRBV10-3 and TRBJ1-4; D call uncertain. The CDR3 totals 11 residues. V gave up 8 bases and J gave up 11 bases, with 12 bases separating them. Germline CDR1 ENHRY, CDR2 SYGVKD. CDR3 region: CAISSAEKLFF. In DNA, the CDR3 is TGTGCCATCTCTTCGGCTGAGAAACTGTTTTTT.

The rearrangement joins TRBV5-4 to TRBJ1-5; no clear D. This CDR3 spans 12 amino acids. Germline V gives CDR1 SGHNT, CDR2 YYREEE (reference sequence). V was clipped by 0 bases and J by 9 bases, with 7 bases between them. The CDR3 spells CASSLDGGPQHF. CDR3 bases: TGTGCCAGCAGCTTGGATGGAGGGCCCCAGCATTTT.

The rearrangement joins TRBV6-2 or TRBV6-3 to TRBJ2-1, with D hard to call. With 5 bases removed from V and 3 bases from J, the gap between germline ends came to 5 bases. The CDR3 runs to 12 residues. CDR1 is MNHEY, CDR2 SVGEGT, per germline. CDR3: CASSQDYNEQFF. The CDR3 region has the DNA TGTGCCAGCAGTCAGGACTACAATGAGCAGTTCTTC.

V usage is TRBV29-1 and J usage is TRBJ1-2, with 9 bases identical to TRBD1. This CDR3 has 12 residues. Per the germline V gene, CDR1 is SQVTM and CDR2 is ANQGSEA. V lost 7 bases, J lost 3 bases, and 3 bases stayed unmatched. CDR3 amino acids: CSGGQGYYGYTF. The DNA for the CDR3 is TGCAGCGGGGGACAGGGCTACTATGGCTACACCTTC.

The chain couples TRBV5-1 to TRBJ2-7, with D possibly being TRBD1 (5 bases). Germline CDR1 and CDR2: SGHRS and YFSETQ. Trimming took off 4 bases at V and 4 bases at J, with 15 bases between the two ends. The CDR3 length is 14 residues. The CDR3 protein is CASSGTGGPYEQYF. CDR3 DNA sequence: TGCGCCAGCAGCGGTACAGGTGGGCCATACGAGCAGTACTTC. The variable domain in full, completed from reference TRBV5-1 and TRBJ2-7, reads KAGVTQTPRYLIKTRGQQVTLSCSPISGHRSVSWYQQTPGQGLQFLFEYFSETQRNKGNFPGRFSGRQFSNSRSEMNVSTLELGDSALYLCASSGTGGPYEQYFGPGTRLTVT.

CDR3 sequence reads: CASSRAGTRKGTGELFF. CDR3 nucleotides: TGTGCCAGCAGCCGAGCCGGGACTAGAAAAGGGACCGGGGAGCTGTTTTTT. The chain uses TRBV14 and TRBJ2-2, with 8 bases identical to TRBD2. From germline, CDR1 is SGHDN and CDR2 FVKESK. This CDR3 comprises 17 residues. The V and J ends lost 4 bases and 5 bases, in that order; junction bases with no gene match: 12.

CDR3 sequence reads: CASSTLPGGYTF. The CDR3 coding sequence is TGTGCCAGTAGTACTTTACCTGGCGGCTACACCTTC. The rearrangement links TRBV19 to TRBJ1-2, with D unresolved. The germline gives CDR1 LNHDA, CDR2 SQIVND (reference sequence). V was pared by 4 bases and J by 8 bases, with 11 bases between. The CDR3 consists of 12 residues.

V is TRBV7-2 and J is TRBJ1-2, with D perhaps matching TRBD1 (6 bases). Germline CDR1 and CDR2: SGHTA and FQGNSA. The CDR3 extends over 14 amino acids. V dropped 0 bases and J dropped 8 bases, with 13 bases sitting between them. CDR3: CASSLASQGWGYTF. DNA of the CDR3: TGTGCCAGCAGCTTAGCGTCACAGGGATGGGGCTACACCTTC.

The rearrangement uses TRBV28 and TRBJ1-4, with no clear D. V lost 5 bases and J 6 bases, leaving 16 bases between the germline ends. This CDR3 is 15 amino acids long. Germline CDR1 and CDR2: MDHEN and SYDVKM. CDR3 DNA: TGTGCCAGCAGTGAGTGGACGGTGTTTGATGAAAAACTGTTTTTT. Its protein is CASSEWTVFDEKLFF. Drawing the rest from reference TRBV28 and TRBJ1-4, the complete variable domain is DVKVTQSSRYLVKRTGEKVFLECVQDMDHENMFWYRQDPGLGLRLIYFSYDVKMKEKGDIPEGYSVSREKKERFSLILESASTNQTSMYLCASSEWTVFDEKLFFGSGTQLSVL.

The rearrangement links TRBV18 to TRBJ2-7, with D tentatively TRBD1 or TRBD2 (5 bases each). V was pared by 3 bases and J by 2 bases, with 11 bases between. There are 14 residues in the CDR3. Germline assignment: CDR1 KGHSH and CDR2 LQKENI. Here the CDR3 reads CASSPGTEAYEQYF. The CDR3 nucleotides read TGTGCCAGCTCACCCGGGACGGAAGCCTACGAGCAGTACTTC.

The chain combines TRBV15 with TRBJ2-1; D gene unclear. V shed 2 bases and J shed 4 bases, with 0 bases lying between them. CDR1 is LNHNV, CDR2 YYDKDF, per germline (reference sequence). CDR3 length equals 11 residues. The CDR3 bases are TGTGCCACCAGCAGATACAATGAGCAGTTCTTC. Amino acid sequence: CATSRYNEQFF. Filled out from reference TRBV15 and TRBJ2-1, the complete variable domain reads DAMVIQNPRYQVTQFGKPVTLSCSQTLNHNVMYWYQQKSSQAPKLLFHYYDKDFNNEADTPDNFQSRRPNTSFCFLDIRSPGLGDTAMYLCATSRYNEQFFGPGTRLTVL.